Listed below are T cell receptor beta chains from one sample, sequenced in a study of PD-1 blockade in classical Hodgkin lymphoma. Here immunoSEQ multiplex PCR was the method, and the copy in TCRdb shows in-frame clones only, minus some. The data contain roughly 49,000 clones, nearly 90% of them singletons. Specimen: peripheral blood mononuclear cells (PBMCs), collected before the fourth cycle of nivolumab. The source of these receptors is a human donor with classical Hodgkin lymphoma. Both conserved end residues are part of each CDR3. The D gene is left open where the match is weak. Clone size is stated in some rows and not others, as once, few, many or a class when expanded.

once | NA | TRBJ1-5 | 12 | TRBV28 | CASRPQNQPQHF | TGTGCCAGCAGACCGCAAAATCAGCCCCAGCATTTT
NA | NA | TRBJ1-3 | 13 | TRBV7-8 | CASRQGAGNTIYF | TGTGCCAGCAGACAGGGCGCTGGAAACACCATATATTTT
once | NA | TRBJ1-1 | 15 | TRBV6-1 | CASSGGRGGKTEAFF | TGTGCCAGCAGTGGGGGACGAGGGGGTAAGACTGAAGCTTTCTTT
NA | TRBD1 | TRBJ1-6 | 14 | TRBV6-1 | CASRVDRGNSPLHF | TGTGCCAGCAGGGTCGACAGGGGTAATTCACCCCTCCACTTT
once | TRBD2 | TRBJ2-4 | 17 | TRBV5-1 | CASSPEGTSGIKNIQYF | TGCGCCAGCAGCCCGGAGGGTACTAGCGGGATTAAAAACATTCAGTACTTC
once | NA | TRBJ2-1 | 14 | TRBV11-3 | CASRDLRGNNEQFF | TGTGCCAGCAGGGACCTAAGGGGGAACAATGAGCAGTTCTTC
NA | TRBD2 | TRBJ2-1 | 19 | TRBV5-1 | CASSFRRAGGPGVYNEQFF | TGCGCCAGCAGCTTCCGGCGGGCGGGAGGGCCAGGGGTTTACAATGAGCAGTTCTTC
NA | NA | TRBJ1-3 | 16 | TRBV28 | CASSFLWGGTGNTIYF | TGTGCCAGCAGTTTTTTGTGGGGTGGGACTGGAAACACCATATATTTT
NA | NA | TRBJ2-7 | 13 | TRBV11-3 | CASSLRGKYEQYF | TGTGCCAGCAGCTTAAGGGGGAAATACGAGCAGTACTTC
NA | NA | TRBJ2-1 | 14 | TRBV6-5 | CASSSLATYNEQFF | TGTGCCAGCAGTTCTCTAGCGACCTACAATGAGCAGTTCTTC
NA | TRBD1 | TRBJ2-4 | 15 | TRBV4-1 | CASSRAQGDSDIQYF | TGCGCCAGCAGCCGTGCACAGGGGGATTCGGACATTCAGTACTTC
few | NA | TRBJ2-3 | 14 | TRBV6-1 | CASSSLEEADTQYF | TGTGCCAGCAGTTCCCTAGAGGAAGCAGATACGCAGTATTTT
NA | NA | TRBJ1-2 | 15 | TRBV6-5 | CASSLGHPHPYGYTF | TGTGCCAGCAGTTTAGGACACCCGCACCCCTATGGCTACACCTTC
once | TRBD2 | TRBJ2-1 | 15 | TRBV7-7 | CASSPTTGGPHEQFF | TGTGCTAGCAGCCCCACCACGGGAGGGCCTCATGAGCAGTTCTTC
NA | NA | TRBJ2-7 | 15 | TRBV4-1 | CASSQLEGSPYEQYF | TGCGCCAGCAGCCAATTGGAGGGATCGCCGTACGAGCAGTACTTC
once | NA | TRBJ1-5 | 13 | TRBV18 | CASSKDKNQPQHF | TGTGCCAGCTCCAAGGACAAAAATCAGCCCCAGCATTTT
NA | TRBD1 | TRBJ1-5 | 14 | TRBV7-2 | CASSYGQANQPQHF | TGTGCCAGCAGCTACGGACAGGCGAATCAGCCCCAGCATTTT
NA | NA | TRBJ2-2 | 15 | TRBV12-2 | CASRLGRVQTGELFF | TGTGCAAGTCGCCTAGGGAGAGTACAGACCGGGGAGCTGTTTTTT
NA | NA | TRBJ2-7 | 14 | TRBV28 | CASTNGLGPYEQYF | TGTGCCAGCACAAACGGACTGGGACCCTACGAGCAGTACTTC
NA | NA | TRBJ2-5 | 15 | TRBV19 | CASSIVSGLQETQYF | TGTGCCAGTAGTATAGTCTCGGGCCTCCAAGAGACCCAGTACTTC
NA | NA | TRBJ1-2 | 15 | TRBV10-3 | CAISELQQFNYGYTF | TGTGCCATCAGTGAGTTACAGCAATTCAACTATGGCTACACCTTC
NA | NA | TRBJ1-2 | 15 | TRBV12-5 | CASGLVTGSYYGYTF | TGTGCTAGTGGTTTGGTAACTGGCAGCTATTATGGCTACACCTTC
NA | NA | TRBJ2-3 | 14 | TRBV28 | CASFSGATTDTQYF | TGTGCCAGCTTCTCGGGAGCTACAACAGATACGCAGTATTTT
once | NA | TRBJ2-1 | 14 | TRBV5-4 | CASSPAGDRNEQFF | TGTGCCAGCAGCCCCGCCGGGGATCGAAATGAGCAGTTCTTC
NA | TRBD2 | TRBJ2-1 | 11 | TRBV20-1 | CSASTPGLRVF | TGCAGTGCTAGCACCCCGGGACTACGTGTCTTC
NA | NA | TRBJ2-7 | 14 | TRBV7-8 | CASSLFPDTYEQYF | TGTGCCAGCAGCTTATTTCCGGACACCTACGAGCAGTACTTC
NA | TRBD2 | TRBJ2-1 | 13 | TRBV2 | CASTGLNSNEQFF | TGTGCCAGCACGGGACTAAATTCTAATGAGCAGTTCTTC
NA | NA | TRBJ2-1 | 11 | TRBV2 | CASSPNNEQFF | TGTGCCAGCAGTCCCAACAATGAGCAGTTCTTC
NA | NA | TRBJ2-5 | 13 | TRBV7-2 | CASSSRVQETQYF | TGTGCCAGCAGCAGTCGGGTACAAGAGACCCAGTACTTC
NA | TRBD1 | TRBJ1-1 | 15 | TRBV6-5 | CASSNTGGAGTEAFF | TGTGCCAGCAGTAACACAGGGGGCGCTGGCACTGAAGCTTTCTTT
few | TRBD2 | TRBJ2-7 | 14 | TRBV27 | CASTVAGGAYEQYF | TGTGCCAGCACGGTAGCGGGAGGTGCCTACGAGCAGTACTTC
NA | NA | TRBJ1-1 | 16 | TRBV18 | CASSPFPGRDNTEAFF | TGTGCCAGCTCCCCATTTCCAGGACGGGATAACACTGAAGCTTTCTTT
NA | TRBD1 | TRBJ1-1 | 15 | TRBV5-1 | CASNLGDSLIPEAFF | TGCGCCAGCAACTTGGGGGACAGTTTAATCCCTGAAGCTTTCTTT
NA | NA | TRBJ2-3 | 13 | TRBV27 | CASRKVSTDTQYF | TGTGCCAGCAGGAAGGTGAGCACAGATACGCAGTATTTT
NA | TRBD1 | TRBJ2-7 | 12 | TRBV28 | CATRDRPYEQYF | TGTGCCACTCGGGACAGGCCCTACGAGCAGTACTTC
once | TRBD2 | TRBJ2-5 | 16 | TRBV15 | CATSREAGGPGGSQYF | TGTGCCACCAGCAGAGAGGCGGGAGGGCCGGGAGGGAGCCAGTACTTC
NA | NA | TRBJ2-7 | 15 | TRBV6-5 | CASSYSLGVGLEQYF | TGTGCCAGCAGTTACTCGCTGGGCGTTGGACTGGAGCAGTACTTC
NA | TRBD2 | TRBJ2-1 | 16 | TRBV11-2 | CASSLRTSWPYNEQFF | TGTGCCAGCAGCTTACGGACTAGCTGGCCCTACAATGAGCAGTTCTTC
NA | NA | TRBJ2-7 | 15 | TRBV9 | CASSLAPGESYEQYF | TGTGCCAGCAGCTTAGCCCCGGGGGAAAGCTACGAGCAGTACTTC
NA | NA | TRBJ2-1 | 14 | TRBV7-9 | CASQTTYSNNEQFF | TGTGCCAGCCAAACTACCTACAGCAACAATGAGCAGTTCTTC
few | NA | TRBJ2-7 | 12 | TRBV27 | CASSFRGYEQYF | TGTGCCAGCAGTTTTCGTGGCTACGAGCAGTACTTC
NA | TRBD1 | TRBJ2-7 | 13 | TRBV27 | CAAGRDRGHEQYF | TGTGCCGCCGGACGGGACAGGGGCCACGAGCAGTACTTC
once | TRBD1 | TRBJ2-2 | 14 | TRBV2 | CASRGTGPTGELFF | TGTGCCAGCAGGGGGACAGGGCCCACCGGGGAGCTGTTTTTT
once | TRBD2 | TRBJ2-1 | 16 | TRBV15 | CATSRILGTSGDEQFF | TGTGCCACCAGCAGAATTCTCGGGACTAGCGGGGATGAGCAGTTCTTC
NA | NA | TRBJ1-1 | 13 | TRBV7-3 | CASSYSMNTEAFF | TGTGCCAGCAGCTACTCAATGAACACTGAAGCTTTCTTT
NA | NA | TRBJ1-6 | 16 | TRBV27 | CASSTRPGSYNSPLHF | TGTGCCAGCAGTACACGTCCTGGCTCCTATAATTCACCCCTCCACTTT
NA | NA | TRBJ2-7 | 14 | TRBV29-1 | CSVEDTDSSYEQYF | TGCAGCGTTGAAGATACAGACAGTAGCTACGAGCAGTACTTC
NA | NA | TRBJ2-7 | 14 | TRBV27 | CASSPVRGSYEQYF | TGTGCCAGCAGCCCCGTTCGCGGCTCCTACGAGCAGTACTTC
NA | TRBD2 | TRBJ2-7 | 15 | TRBV10-2 | CASRGGTSGRNEQYF | TGCGCCAGCCGCGGCGGTACTAGCGGGAGAAACGAGCAGTACTTC
once | TRBD1 | TRBJ1-5 | 14 | TRBV18 | CASSPLTGGQPQHF | TGTGCCAGCTCACCACTAACAGGGGGGCAGCCCCAGCATTTT
NA | NA | TRBJ1-1 | 13 | TRBV5-8 | CASSWDLGAEAFF | TGTGCCAGCAGCTGGGACCTGGGAGCTGAAGCTTTCTTT
NA | NA | TRBJ2-1 | 17 | TRBV7-9 | CASSLARRGKTYNEQFF | TGTGCCAGCAGCTTAGCGCGACGGGGTAAGACCTACAATGAGCAGTTCTTC
NA | TRBD2 | TRBJ2-1 | 15 | TRBV9 | CASSISGRAYNEQFF | TGTGCCAGCAGCATAAGCGGGAGGGCCTACAATGAGCAGTTCTTC
NA | NA | TRBJ2-7 | 16 | TRBV7-6 | CASSLGQASLAYEQYF | TGTGCCAGCAGCTTAGGTCAGGCCTCACTAGCCTACGAGCAGTACTTC
NA | NA | TRBJ2-7 | 13 | TRBV6-6 | CASSHTSLREQYF | TGTGCCAGCAGTCACACTAGTCTAAGGGAGCAGTACTTC
NA | NA | TRBJ2-7 | 15 | TRBV7-9 | CASSAPQGFAYEQYF | TGTGCCAGCAGCGCTCCGCAGGGATTCGCCTACGAGCAGTACTTC
NA | NA | TRBJ2-7 | 15 | TRBV7-9 | CASSYSYEPSYEQYF | TGTGCCAGCAGCTACAGTTATGAGCCCAGCTACGAGCAGTACTTC